This T cell receptor beta chain was sequenced for a study of blood T cell repertoires in COVID-19. Whole-study context: Specimens from acute and convalescent COVID-19 originated in the United States, Italy and Spain. Nucleic acid was either cDNA or gDNA, and it came from T cells, B-cell-depleted T cells, or PBMCs.

Germline CDR1 and CDR2: LGHDT and YNNKEL (reference sequence). The CDR3 is 9 amino acids. This clone was recorded a few times. Authors' analysis steps: How many nucleated cells were present was estimated from reference gene primer amplification. Some clones are missing from TCRdb's copy, which holds only in-frame ones; the method was immunoSEQ multiplex PCR. V and J calls plus clone size are reproduced from that table; the DNA served to infer D and trimming. Found here are roughly 250,000 clones, more than 60% of them singletons; the top ten hold roughly 4.2%. Sequenced sample: peripheral blood. The J gene is TRBJ1-2, the V gene TRBV3-1 (or the pseudogene TRBV3-2), with D tentatively TRBD1 (5 bases). The clonotype comes from a woman aged 40 to 50 with active or convalescent COVID-19. CDR3 nucleotide sequence: TGTGCTTCAGGGCCTGGCTACACCTTC. Translation: CASGPGYTF.